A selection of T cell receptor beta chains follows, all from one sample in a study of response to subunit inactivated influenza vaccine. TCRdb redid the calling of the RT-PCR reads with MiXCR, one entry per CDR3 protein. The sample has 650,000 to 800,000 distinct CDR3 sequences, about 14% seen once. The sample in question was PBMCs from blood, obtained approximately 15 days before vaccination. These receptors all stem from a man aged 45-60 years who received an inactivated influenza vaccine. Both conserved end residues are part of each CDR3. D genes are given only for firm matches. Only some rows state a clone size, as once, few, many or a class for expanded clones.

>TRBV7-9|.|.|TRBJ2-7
TGTGCCAGCAGCCCGAAGGGACTCGAGCAGTACTTC
CASSPKGLEQYF
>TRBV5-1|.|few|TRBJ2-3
TGCGCCAGCAGCATTACTCTAGGGGGCACAGATACGCAGTATTTT
CASSITLGGTDTQYF
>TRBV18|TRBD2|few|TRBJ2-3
TGTGCCAGCTCCTACGCGGGGGGGCCAACAGATACGCAGTATTTT
CASSYAGGPTDTQYF
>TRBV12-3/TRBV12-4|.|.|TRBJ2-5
TGTGCCAGCAGTTTAGGTCCTGCAGCTCAAGAGACCCAGTACTTC
CASSLGPAAQETQYF
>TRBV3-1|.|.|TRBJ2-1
TGTGCCAGCAGCCACTCCCCCACCAGGGTATTTAACTACAATGAGCAGTTCTTC
CASSHSPTRVFNYNEQFF
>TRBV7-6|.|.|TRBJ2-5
TGTGCCAGCAGCTTACATTCCAGGGAGACCCAGTACTTC
CASSLHSRETQYF
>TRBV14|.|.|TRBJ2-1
TGTGCCAGCAGCCCGGGACTGCCCTCCTACAATGAGCAGTTCTTC
CASSPGLPSYNEQFF
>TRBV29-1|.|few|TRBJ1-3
TGCAGCGTTGCGGGGTCTGGAAACACCATATATTTT
CSVAGSGNTIYF
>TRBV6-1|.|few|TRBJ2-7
TGTGCCAGCAGTAAGTTTCACGGAGCCTACGAGCAGTACTTC
CASSKFHGAYEQYF
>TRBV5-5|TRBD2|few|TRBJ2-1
TGTGCCAGCAGCTTCCCAGGGACTATGGGATACAATGAGCAGTTCTTC
CASSFPGTMGYNEQFF
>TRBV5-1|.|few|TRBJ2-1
TGCGCCAGCAGGGGCTCCCGCTCCTACAATGAGCAGTTCTTC
CASRGSRSYNEQFF
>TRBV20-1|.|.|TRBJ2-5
TGCAGTGCTGGATCGGGACTTAAAGAGACCCAGTACTTC
CSAGSGLKETQYF
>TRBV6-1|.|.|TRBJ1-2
TGTGCCAGCCTCACCCTAGGCAGGGGCGGGGGCTATGGCTACACCTTC
CASLTLGRGGGYGYTF